The present T cell receptor beta chain was sequenced within a study of T cell responses to AZD1222 COVID-19 vaccine. Unmatched junction bases numbered 15, after V lost 1 base and J lost 3 bases. The CDR3 has 18 residues. Germline CDR1 is SGHNT and CDR2 is YYREEE (reference sequence). Sequencing used immunoSEQ multiplex PCR; TCRdb keeps in-frame clones, though not all of them. The sample carries some 90,000 clones, roughly 89% recorded once. This sequence was found in an adult in good health. The J gene is TRBJ2-5, the V gene TRBV5-4; 7 bases align to TRBD2. The sample was peripheral blood, taken on day 0 of MenACWY control vaccination. The CDR3 nucleotides are TGTGCCAGCAGCTTGCCCGGGAGGCTTACACTTGGGAAAGAGACCCAGTACTTC. Translated: CASSLPGRLTLGKETQYF.